This T cell receptor beta chain was retrieved from a study of CD8 T cells in Susac syndrome. The ends lost 5 bases at V and 6 bases at J; junction bases unmatched: 14. Germline values: CDR1 SGHTA, CDR2 FQGTGA. CDR3 length: 17 amino acids. RNA, at about 0.5 to 1 ug, was reverse transcribed with random hexamers. TCRdb reanalysed the immunoSEQ multiplex PCR reads using MiXCR and keeps one entry per CDR3 protein. Here the sample spans about 52,000 distinct CDR3 sequences, 93% being singletons. This clonotype was sampled from a human donor with multiple sclerosis. Input material: CD8+ T cells from PBMCs. The rearrangement joins TRBV7-3 to TRBJ2-1; 9 bases are shared with TRBD2. In DNA, the CDR3 is TGTGCCAGCAGCCCCCGGAGGGGCGGGGGGGCTGGCAATGAGCAGTTCTTC. This codes for CASSPRRGGGAGNEQFF.